The T cell receptor beta chain under discussion was sequenced for a study of shared clonotypes between healthy human individuals. General study results and limits: Non-shared clonotypes displayed generation probabilities falling below those of clonotypes present in all four donors.

The length of the CDR3 is 11 residues. The ends were cut back, 7 bases at V and 7 bases at J, with 10 bases in the middle. The germline CDR1 and CDR2 sequences are MDHEN and SYDVKM. Turning to this clone: The antigen remains undetermined.

A split of CD4+ cells into CD45RA+ naive and CD45RA-negative memory subsets was performed. The assay ran at deep level. The repertoire was sequenced with immunoSEQ multiplex PCR; TCRdb's copy has only in-frame clones and lacks some. The table lists some 1,100,000 clones, approximately 80% of them singletons. This sequence originates from a man in his late teens or twenties in good health. Some clones in this sample may be carry-over from other donors' samples. This rearrangement joins TRBV28 to TRBJ1-1; tentatively, D is TRBD1 (6 bases). Specimen: memory CD4+ T cells from PBMCs. Subset denoted: CD45RA-negative fraction. CDR3 bases: TGTGCCAGCATTCTCAGGGGTGAAGCTTTCTTT. Translating it yields CASILRGEAFF.